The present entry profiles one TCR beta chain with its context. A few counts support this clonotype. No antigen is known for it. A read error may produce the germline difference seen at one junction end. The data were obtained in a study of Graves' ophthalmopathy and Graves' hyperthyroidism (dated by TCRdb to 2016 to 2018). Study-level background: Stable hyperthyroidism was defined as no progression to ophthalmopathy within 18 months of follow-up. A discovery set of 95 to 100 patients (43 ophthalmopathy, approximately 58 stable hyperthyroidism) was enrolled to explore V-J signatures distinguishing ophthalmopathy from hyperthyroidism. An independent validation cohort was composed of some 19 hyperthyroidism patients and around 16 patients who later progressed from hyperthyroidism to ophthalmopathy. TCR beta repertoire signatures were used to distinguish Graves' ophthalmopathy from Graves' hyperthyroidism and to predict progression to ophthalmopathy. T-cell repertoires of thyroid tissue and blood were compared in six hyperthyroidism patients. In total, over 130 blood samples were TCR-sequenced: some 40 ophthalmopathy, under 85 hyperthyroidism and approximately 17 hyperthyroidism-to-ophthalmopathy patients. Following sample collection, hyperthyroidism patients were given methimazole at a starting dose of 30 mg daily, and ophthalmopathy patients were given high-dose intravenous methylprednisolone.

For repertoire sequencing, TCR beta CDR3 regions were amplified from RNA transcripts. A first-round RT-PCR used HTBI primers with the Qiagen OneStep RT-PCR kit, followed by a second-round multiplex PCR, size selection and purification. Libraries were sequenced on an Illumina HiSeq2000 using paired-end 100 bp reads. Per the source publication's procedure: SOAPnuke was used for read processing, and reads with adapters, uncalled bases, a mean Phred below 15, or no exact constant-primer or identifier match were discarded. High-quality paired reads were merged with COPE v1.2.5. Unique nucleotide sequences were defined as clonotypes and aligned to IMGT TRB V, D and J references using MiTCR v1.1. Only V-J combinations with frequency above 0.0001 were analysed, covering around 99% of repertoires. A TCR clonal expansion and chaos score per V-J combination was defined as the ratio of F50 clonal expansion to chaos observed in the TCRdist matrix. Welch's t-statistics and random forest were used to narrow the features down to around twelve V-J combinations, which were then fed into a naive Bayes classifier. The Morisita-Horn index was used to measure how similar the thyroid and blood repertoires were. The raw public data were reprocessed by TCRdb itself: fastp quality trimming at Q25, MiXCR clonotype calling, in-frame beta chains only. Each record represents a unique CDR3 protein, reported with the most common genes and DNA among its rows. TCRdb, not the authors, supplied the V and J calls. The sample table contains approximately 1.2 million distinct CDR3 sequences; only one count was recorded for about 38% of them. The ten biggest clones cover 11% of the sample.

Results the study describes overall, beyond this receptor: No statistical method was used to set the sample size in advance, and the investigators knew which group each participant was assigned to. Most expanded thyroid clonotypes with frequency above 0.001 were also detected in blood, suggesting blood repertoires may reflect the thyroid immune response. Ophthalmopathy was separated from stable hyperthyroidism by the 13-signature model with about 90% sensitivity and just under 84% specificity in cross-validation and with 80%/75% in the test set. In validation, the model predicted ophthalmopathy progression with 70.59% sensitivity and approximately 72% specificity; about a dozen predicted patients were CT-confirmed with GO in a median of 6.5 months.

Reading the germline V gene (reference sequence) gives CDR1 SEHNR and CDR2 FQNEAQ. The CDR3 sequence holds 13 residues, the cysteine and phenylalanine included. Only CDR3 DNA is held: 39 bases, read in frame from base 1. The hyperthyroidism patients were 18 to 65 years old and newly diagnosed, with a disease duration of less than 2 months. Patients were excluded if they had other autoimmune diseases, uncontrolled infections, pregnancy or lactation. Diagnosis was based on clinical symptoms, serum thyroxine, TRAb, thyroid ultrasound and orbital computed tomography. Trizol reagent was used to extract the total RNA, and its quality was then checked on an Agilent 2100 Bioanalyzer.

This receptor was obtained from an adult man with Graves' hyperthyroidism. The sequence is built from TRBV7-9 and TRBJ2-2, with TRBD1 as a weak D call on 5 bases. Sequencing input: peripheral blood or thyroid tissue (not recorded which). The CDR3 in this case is CASSQGFTGELFF. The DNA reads TGCGCCAGCAGCCAGGGATTCACCGGGGAGCTGTTTTTT.